One sample yielded the 17 T cell receptor beta chains listed below, sequenced in a study of blood T cell repertoires in COVID-19. TCRdb keeps only in-frame clones here, not all; method: immunoSEQ multiplex PCR. The table has around 400,000 clones, 70% to 90% seen once. Sequencing used PBMCs or T cells enriched from blood (not recorded which). The receptors originated from a woman between 18 and 30 years old who had been exposed to COVID-19.

The V gene is TRBV4-1, the J gene TRBJ2-2, with TRBD2 as a possible D gene (5 bases). CDR3 length equals 15 residues. V was clipped by 2 bases and J by 1 base, with 8 bases between them. Germline V gene lookup returns CDR1 MGHRA and CDR2 YSYEKL. For the CDR3, the DNA is TGCGCCAGCAGCCAAATACGGGGGAACACCGGGGAGCTGTTTTTT. Residues: CASSQIRGNTGELFF.

The chain couples TRBV27 to TRBJ2-7, with 7 bases matching TRBD1. The V and J ends lost 0 bases and 9 bases, in that order; junction bases with no gene match: 11. Looked up from germline, CDR1 is MNHEY and CDR2 is SMNVEV (reference sequence). The CDR3 is 15 residues long. CDR3 loop: CASSLSDGTATRQYF. In nucleotides, the CDR3 is TGTGCCAGCAGTTTATCGGACGGGACAGCCACCCGGCAGTACTTC.

The rearrangement uses TRBV18 and TRBJ1-4, with a tentative D call TRBD1 (5 bases). Germline CDR1 reads KGHSH; CDR2 reads LQKENI. This CDR3 comprises 14 residues. The V end lost 5 bases, the J end lost 0 bases, and 7 bases lay between the germline ends. CDR3 loop: CASSSTATNEKLFF. CDR3 in DNA: TGTGCCAGCTCATCGACAGCAACTAATGAAAAACTGTTTTTT.

The chain is built from TRBV28 and TRBJ1-2; 11 bases match TRBD1. CDR3 length equals 15 residues. The germline V gene encodes CDR1 MDHEN and CDR2 SYDVKM. J was trimmed by 2 bases and V by 3 bases; bases with no gene match: 2. The CDR3 is CASSLDRGPNYGYTF. The DNA of the CDR3 is TGTGCCAGCAGTTTGGACAGGGGGCCGAACTATGGCTACACCTTC.

The chain links TRBV3-1 (or the pseudogene TRBV3-2) to TRBJ2-1; D may be TRBD2 (6 bases). CDR3 size: 18 residues. CDR1 is LGHDT and CDR2 is YNNKEL in the germline V gene (reference sequence). V dropped 7 bases and J dropped 2 bases, with 24 bases sitting between them. For the CDR3, the DNA is TGTGCCAGCACCACCCGGGACTCCGCCCTGAAAACCTACAATGAGCAGTTCTTC. Its translation: CASTTRDSALKTYNEQFF.

This chain links TRBV6-5 with TRBJ2-1; possible D gene TRBD2, 5 bases. Germline V gene data show CDR1 as MNHEY and CDR2 as SVGAGI. The CDR3 covers 13 residues. V was shortened by 6 bases and J by 8 bases, with 14 bases between the two germline ends. The CDR3 protein is CASRVSSFYEQFF. CDR3 nucleotides: TGTGCCAGCAGGGTCTCTAGCTTCTATGAGCAGTTCTTC.

The chain has TRBV12-5 and TRBJ2-7; D gene unclear. The germline V gene encodes CDR1 LGHNT and CDR2 FRNRAP. The length of the CDR3 is 9 residues. The DNA for the CDR3 is TGTTCTTGTCGGGACGAGCAGTACTTC. Its protein product is CSCRDEQYF. Together with reference TRBV12-5 and TRBJ2-7, the CDR3 gives the full variable domain: DARVTQTPRHKVTEMGQEVTMRCQPILGHNTVFWYRQTMMQGLELLAYFRNRAPLDDSGMPKDRFSAEMPDATLATLKIQPSEPRDSAVYFCSCRDEQYFGPGTRLTVT.

The chain links TRBV30 to TRBJ1-1; D remains unclear. Trimming pared 4 bases from V and 0 bases from J, leaving 6 bases between. Germline CDR1 reads GTSNPN; CDR2 reads SVGIG (reference sequence). CDR3 length: 12 amino acids. CDR3 in amino acids: CAWIAMNTEAFF. For the CDR3, the DNA is TGTGCCTGGATAGCCATGAACACTGAAGCTTTCTTT.

The rearrangement uses TRBV7-2 and TRBJ2-4, with 10 nucleotides matching TRBD1. V was clipped by 8 bases and J by 9 bases; unmatched bases: 4. The CDR3 runs to 12 residues. Germline V gene lookup returns CDR1 SGHTA and CDR2 FQGNSA. DNA of the CDR3: TGTGCCAGCGGGGACAGGGGTAGCATTCAGTACTTC. It is translated as CASGDRGSIQYF.

This chain uses TRBV11-1 with TRBJ2-1; tentative D call: TRBD2 (5 bases). This CDR3 has 14 residues. Trimming removed 5 bases at V and 6 bases at J, with 14 bases between. The germline CDR1 and CDR2 sequences are SGHAT and FQDESV (reference sequence). CDR3 region: CASSPVPGTNEQFF. For the CDR3, the DNA is TGTGCCAGCAGCCCCGTGCCGGGAACCAATGAGCAGTTCTTC.

The chain couples TRBV11-3 to TRBJ2-3, with 7 bases matching TRBD2. With V trimmed by 5 bases and J by 6 bases, 14 bases remained unmatched. Germline V gene data show CDR1 as SGHNT and CDR2 as YENEEA. The CDR3 consists of 16 residues. DNA for the CDR3: TGTGCCAGCAGCCAGGCGGCGACTCGGGGGGATGATACGCAGTATTTT. Its protein is CASSQAATRGDDTQYF.

J is TRBJ2-7 and V is TRBV4-3, with 10 bases that match TRBD1. V lost 0 bases and J lost 0; bases outside the gene matches: 2. The V gene's germline CDR1 is LGHNA and CDR2 YSLEER. The CDR3 covers 16 residues. The CDR3 here is CASSQEGQGSSYEQYF. CDR3 coding DNA: TGCGCCAGCAGCCAAGAGGGACAGGGGAGCTCCTACGAGCAGTACTTC.

This clone was seen more than once but under ten times. V is TRBV30 and J is TRBJ1-6, with D unclear. V lost 7 bases to trimming and J lost 4 bases, with 14 bases between them. CDR1 is GTSNPN, CDR2 SVGIG, per germline (reference sequence). The CDR3 totals 14 residues. The CDR3 reads CASTLVAYNSPLHF. CDR3 nucleotide sequence: TGTGCCTCCACCCTTGTGGCTTATAATTCACCCCTCCACTTT.

This sequence joins TRBV7-2 and TRBJ1-6; perhaps TRBD1 as D (6 bases). Trimming took 6 bases from V and 7 from J, leaving 13 bases between them. CDR1 is SGHTA and CDR2 is FQGNSA in the germline V gene. This CDR3 has 14 amino acids. CDR3 in amino acids: CASRQQGLNSPLHF. CDR3 coding DNA: TGTGCCAGCAGACAACAGGGCCTGAATTCACCCCTCCACTTT.

The rearrangement uses TRBV9 and TRBJ1-2; no reliable D call. Germline-derived CDR1 and CDR2 are SGDLS and YYNGEE. The length of the CDR3 is 15 residues. Trimming stripped 0 bases from V and 4 bases from J, with 13 bases between. The CDR3: CASSVGGPPSYGYTF. CDR3 sequence (DNA): TGTGCCAGCAGCGTAGGCGGGCCGCCTTCCTATGGCTACACCTTC.

The genes are TRBV6-5 and TRBJ2-1; 11 nucleotides align to TRBD2. Germline V CDR1 and CDR2: MNHEY, SVGAGI. This CDR3 spans 15 amino acids. Germline trimming cut 6 bases from V and 3 bases from J; bases unmatched to any gene: 4. CDR3 DNA sequence: TGTGCCAGCAGCACAACTAGCGGGAGCTACAATGAGCAGTTCTTC. Translation gives CASSTTSGSYNEQFF.

V is TRBV19 and J is TRBJ2-1; tentatively, D is TRBD2 (7 bases). CDR1 and CDR2 from the germline V gene are LNHDA and SQIVND (reference sequence). The CDR3 is made up of 16 amino acids. The V and J ends lost 3 bases and 7 bases respectively, with 19 bases between them. The CDR3 here is CASSMGGEGTSNEQFF. In nucleotides, the CDR3 is TGTGCCAGTAGTATGGGGGGGGAAGGGACAAGTAATGAGCAGTTCTTC.